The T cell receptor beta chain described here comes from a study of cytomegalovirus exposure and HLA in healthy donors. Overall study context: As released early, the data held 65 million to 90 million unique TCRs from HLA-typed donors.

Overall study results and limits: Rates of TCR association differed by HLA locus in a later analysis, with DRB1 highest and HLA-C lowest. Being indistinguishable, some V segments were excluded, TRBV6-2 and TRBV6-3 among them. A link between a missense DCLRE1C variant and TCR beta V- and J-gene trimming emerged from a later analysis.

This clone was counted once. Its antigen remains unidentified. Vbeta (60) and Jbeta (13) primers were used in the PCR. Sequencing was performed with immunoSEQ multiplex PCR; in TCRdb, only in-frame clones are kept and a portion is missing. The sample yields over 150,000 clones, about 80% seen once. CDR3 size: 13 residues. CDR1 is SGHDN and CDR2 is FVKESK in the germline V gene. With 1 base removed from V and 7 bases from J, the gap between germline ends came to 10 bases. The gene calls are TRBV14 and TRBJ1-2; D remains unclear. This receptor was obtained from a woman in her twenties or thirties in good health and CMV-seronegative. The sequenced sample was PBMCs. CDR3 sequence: CASSQVSSVGYTF. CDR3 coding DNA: TGTGCCAGCAGCCAAGTATCCTCAGTTGGCTACACCTTC.